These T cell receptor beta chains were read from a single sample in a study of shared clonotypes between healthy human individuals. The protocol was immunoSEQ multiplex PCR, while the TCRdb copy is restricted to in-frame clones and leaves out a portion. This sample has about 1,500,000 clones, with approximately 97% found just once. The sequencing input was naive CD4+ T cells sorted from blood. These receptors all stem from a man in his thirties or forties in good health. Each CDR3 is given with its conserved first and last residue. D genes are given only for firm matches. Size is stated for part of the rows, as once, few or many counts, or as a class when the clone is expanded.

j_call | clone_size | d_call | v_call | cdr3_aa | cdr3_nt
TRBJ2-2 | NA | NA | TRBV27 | CASIPTGPANTGELFF | TGTGCCAGCATTCCGACAGGTCCCGCGAACACCGGGGAGCTGTTTTTT
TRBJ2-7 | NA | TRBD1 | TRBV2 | CASSGTGGMYEQYF | TGTGCCAGCAGTGGAACAGGGGGCATGTACGAGCAGTACTTC
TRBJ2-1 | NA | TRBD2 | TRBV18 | CASSGLADNEQFF | TGTGCCAGCTCAGGACTAGCGGACAATGAGCAGTTCTTC
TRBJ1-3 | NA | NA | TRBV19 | CASRRQDLGNTIYF | TGTGCCAGTAGGAGACAGGACCTTGGAAACACCATATATTTT
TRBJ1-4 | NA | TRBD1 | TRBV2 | CASRVTGVNEKLFF | TGTGCCAGCAGAGTAACAGGGGTTAATGAAAAACTGTTTTTT
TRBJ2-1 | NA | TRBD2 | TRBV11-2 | CASSLDELLAGGPWNEQFF | TGTGCCAGCAGCTTAGATGAATTGCTAGCGGGAGGGCCGTGGAATGAGCAGTTCTTC
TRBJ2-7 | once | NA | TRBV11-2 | CASSPRETLAALSYEQYF | TGTGCCAGCAGTCCGCGAGAGACTTTAGCGGCGCTGTCCTACGAGCAGTACTTC
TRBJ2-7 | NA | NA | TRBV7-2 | CASSSPGSYEQYF | TGTGCCAGCAGCTCCCCGGGGTCCTACGAGCAGTACTTC
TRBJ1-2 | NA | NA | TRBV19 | CASSGRDWQSIYGYTF | TGTGCCAGTAGTGGACGAGACTGGCAGTCTATCTATGGCTACACCTTC
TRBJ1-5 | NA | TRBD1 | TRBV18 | CASSPGTGSYNQPQHF | TGTGCCAGCTCCCCCGGGACAGGAAGCTACAATCAGCCCCAGCATTTT
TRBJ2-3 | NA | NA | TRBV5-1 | CASSRDTGTDTQYF | TGCGCCAGCAGCAGGGACACAGGCACAGATACGCAGTATTTT
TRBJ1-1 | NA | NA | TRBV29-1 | CSVDSGFMPTEAFF | TGCAGCGTTGACTCGGGCTTCATGCCCACTGAAGCTTTCTTT
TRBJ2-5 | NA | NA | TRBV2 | CASSEAGLSETQYF | TGTGCCAGCAGTGAGGCGGGCCTATCAGAGACCCAGTACTTC
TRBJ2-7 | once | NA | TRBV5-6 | CASSLVSSGVLTYEQYF | TGTGCCAGCAGCTTGGTATCTTCGGGGGTCCTAACCTACGAGCAGTACTTC
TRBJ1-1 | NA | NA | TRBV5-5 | CASSFSGTWEAFF | TGTGCCAGCAGCTTTTCGGGGACGTGGGAAGCTTTCTTT
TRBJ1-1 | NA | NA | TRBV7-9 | CASSFGFPVTEAFF | TGTGCCAGCAGCTTTGGGTTTCCAGTCACTGAAGCTTTCTTT
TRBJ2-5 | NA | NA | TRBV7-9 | CASGTPNFRRGVRETQYF | TGTGCCAGCGGAACCCCCAATTTTCGTAGGGGAGTACGAGAGACCCAGTACTTC
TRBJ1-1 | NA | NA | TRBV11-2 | CASSLVRGRGYIEAFF | TGTGCCAGCAGCTTAGTCCGCGGCAGGGGTTATATTGAAGCTTTCTTT
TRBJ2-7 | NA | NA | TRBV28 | CASSSKGLSRAKNQYEQYF | TGTGCCAGCAGCTCAAAAGGACTCAGCAGAGCTAAAAACCAATACGAGCAGTACTTC
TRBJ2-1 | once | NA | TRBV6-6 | CASSYGGYNEQFF | TGTGCCAGCAGTTACGGAGGTTACAATGAGCAGTTCTTC
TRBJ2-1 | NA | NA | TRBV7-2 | CASRGQGSSYNEQFF | TGTGCCAGCAGGGGGCAGGGTAGCTCCTACAATGAGCAGTTCTTC
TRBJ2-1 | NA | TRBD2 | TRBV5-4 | CASSQGLDYNEQFF | TGTGCCAGCAGCCAAGGACTAGACTACAATGAGCAGTTCTTC
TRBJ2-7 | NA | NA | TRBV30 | CAWSIRLSSYEQYF | TGTGCCTGGAGTATCAGGCTTAGCTCCTACGAGCAGTACTTC
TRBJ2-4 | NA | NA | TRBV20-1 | CSALTRNIQYF | TGCAGTGCTTTGACTAGAAACATTCAGTACTTC